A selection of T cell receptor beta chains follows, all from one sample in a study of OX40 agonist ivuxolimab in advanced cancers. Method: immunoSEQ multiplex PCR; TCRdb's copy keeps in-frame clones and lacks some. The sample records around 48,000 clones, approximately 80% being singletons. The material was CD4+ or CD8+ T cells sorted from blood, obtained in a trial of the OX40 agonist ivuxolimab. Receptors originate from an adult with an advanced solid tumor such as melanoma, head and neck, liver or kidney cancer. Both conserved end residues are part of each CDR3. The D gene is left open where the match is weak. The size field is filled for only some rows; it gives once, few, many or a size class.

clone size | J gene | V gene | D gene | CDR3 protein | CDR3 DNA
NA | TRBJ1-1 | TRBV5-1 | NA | CASSLDSAGTEAFF | TGCGCCAGCAGCTTGGACAGTGCGGGGACTGAAGCTTTCTTT
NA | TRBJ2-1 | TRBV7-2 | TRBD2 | CASSWGGRVNEQFF | TGTGCCAGCAGCTGGGGCGGGAGGGTCAATGAGCAGTTCTTC
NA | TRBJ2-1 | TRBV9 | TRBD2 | CASSVGLAGAYNEQFF | TGTGCCAGCAGCGTAGGGCTAGCGGGAGCTTACAATGAGCAGTTCTTC
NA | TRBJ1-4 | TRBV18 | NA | CASSPRTVGNEKLFF | TGTGCCAGCTCACCGAGGACAGTTGGTAATGAAAAACTGTTTTTT
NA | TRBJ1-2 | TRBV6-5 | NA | CASSYGRGIEGYTF | TGTGCCAGCAGTTACGGTCGCGGAATTGAGGGCTACACCTTC
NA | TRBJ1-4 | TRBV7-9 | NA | CASSSSTGRNEKLFF | TGTGCCAGCAGCTCATCGACAGGACGTAATGAAAAACTGTTTTTT
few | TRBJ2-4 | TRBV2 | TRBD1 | CASTSDRVVQYF | TGTGCCAGCACTTCGGACAGGGTCGTTCAGTACTTC
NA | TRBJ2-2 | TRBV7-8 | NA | CASNTRRGGDTGELFF | TGTGCCAGCAACACCCGCAGGGGGGGGGACACCGGGGAGCTGTTTTTT
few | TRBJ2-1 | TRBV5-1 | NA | CASSLASRGSEQFF | TGCGCCAGCAGCTTGGCCTCTCGGGGGAGTGAGCAGTTCTTC
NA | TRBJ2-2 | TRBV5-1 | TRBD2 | CASSLKGLAGTNTGELFF | TGCGCCAGCAGCTTGAAGGGGCTAGCGGGGACGAACACCGGGGAGCTGTTTTTT
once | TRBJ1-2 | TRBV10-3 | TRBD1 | CAISGDRGSNYGYTF | TGTGCCATCAGTGGGGACAGAGGATCTAACTATGGCTACACCTTC
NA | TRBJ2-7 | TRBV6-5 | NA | CASRDGSTGEQYF | TGTGCCAGCAGAGACGGGAGCACGGGCGAGCAGTACTTC
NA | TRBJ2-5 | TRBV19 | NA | CASSMDGRQPETQYF | TGTGCCAGTAGTATGGATGGACGACAACCTGAGACCCAGTACTTC
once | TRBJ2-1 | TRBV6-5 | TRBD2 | CASSYSGQAGGNEQFF | TGTGCCAGCAGTTACTCAGGGCAGGCGGGAGGGAATGAGCAGTTCTTC
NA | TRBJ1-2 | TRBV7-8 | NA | CASSLASRRQARDNYGYTF | TGTGCCAGCAGCTTAGCGAGCAGGCGACAGGCCAGGGATAACTATGGCTACACCTTC
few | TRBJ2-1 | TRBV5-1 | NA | CASSLGSGPYNEQFF | TGCGCCAGCAGCTTGGGAAGCGGACCCTACAATGAGCAGTTCTTC
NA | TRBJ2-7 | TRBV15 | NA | CATSVRSRSREQYF | TGTGCCACCAGCGTCCGGTCTCGCTCGCGCGAGCAGTACTTC
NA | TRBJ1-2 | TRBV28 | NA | CASRSPSPYGYTF | TGTGCCAGCAGGTCCCCATCGCCCTATGGCTACACCTTC
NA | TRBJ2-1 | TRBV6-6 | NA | CASSAPARLEQFF | TGTGCCAGCAGTGCCCCGGCTAGGCTTGAGCAGTTCTTC
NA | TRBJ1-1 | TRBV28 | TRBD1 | CASRLPMDRGVMTAFF | TGTGCCAGCAGATTACCTATGGACAGGGGGGTTATGACAGCTTTCTTT
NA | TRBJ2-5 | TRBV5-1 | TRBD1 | CASRLPTGEQETQYF | TGCGCCAGCAGGTTACCCACAGGGGAACAAGAGACCCAGTACTTC
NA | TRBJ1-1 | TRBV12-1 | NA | CARPSRGTEAFF | TGTGCCAGACCTAGCCGCGGAACTGAAGCTTTCTTT
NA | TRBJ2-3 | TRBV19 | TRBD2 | CASSISGSVKDTQYF | TGTGCCAGTAGTATTAGCGGGAGTGTCAAAGATACGCAGTATTTT
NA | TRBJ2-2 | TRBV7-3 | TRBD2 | CASSATGTRTGELFF | TGTGCCAGCAGCGCTACCGGGACTAGGACCGGGGAGCTGTTTTTT